This record looks at one TCR beta chain sequence and its context. What it binds is not known. Time point denoted: week 47, end of study. Each dose delivered 300 ug of mutant IDH1 20-mer peptide subcutaneously with imiquimod. Patients underwent eight vaccinations, which took place in weeks 1, 3, 5, 7, 11, 15, 19 and 23. The germline CDR1 and CDR2 sequences are SGDLS and YYNGEE. V gave up 3 bases and J gave up 6 bases; unmatched junction bases: 6. The CDR3 is made up of 14 amino acids. These data originate in a study of a mutant IDH1 vaccine in newly diagnosed glioma. In the study overall: Vaccination started 4-6 weeks after radiotherapy alone, or with temozolomide cycles. Antecedent treatment encompassed radiotherapy, temozolomide, or their combination; the majority received both. Whole-study results and caveats: Changes to the top peripheral T cell clonotypes appeared unrelated to pseudoprogression.

Assay: immunoSEQ multiplex PCR; the TCRdb copy retains only in-frame clones and omits some. The sample records almost 95,000 clones, over 85% being singletons. Here the sequenced sample was PBMCs, taken from a glioma patient whose treatment included an IDH1 peptide vaccine. This TCR was recovered from a woman between 45 and 60 years old with glioma. The chain is built from TRBV9 and TRBJ2-3, with 8 positions matching TRBD2. The CDR3 region is CASSARGELDTQYF. CDR3 nucleotides: TGTGCCAGCAGCGCGCGGGGGGAGTTGGATACGCAGTATTTT. Full variable domain (rest looked up from reference TRBV9 and TRBJ2-3): DSGVTQTPKHLITATGQRVTLRCSPRSGDLSVYWYQQSLDQGLQFLIQYYNGEERAKGNILERFSAQQFPDLHSELNLSSLELGDSALYFCASSARGELDTQYFGPGTRLTVL.